This T cell receptor (beta chain) was profiled in a study of blood T cell repertoires in COVID-19. Sequenced by immunoSEQ multiplex PCR; TCRdb stores in-frame clones only, minus some. The sample contains around 77,000 clones, about four fifths of which appear only once. Germline assignment: CDR1 SNHLY and CDR2 FYNNEI. The germline V and J ends were trimmed by 6 bases and 8 bases, with 19 bases remaining between them. The CDR3 has 15 amino acids. The receptor was isolated from a human donor in a cohort sampled during active COVID-19. The sequenced sample consisted of peripheral blood. This chain links TRBV2 with TRBJ1-4, with D possibly matching TRBD1 (6 bases). CDR3 sequence: CASSPISGVGEKLFF. The CDR3 bases are TGTGCCAGCAGCCCTATATCAGGGGTGGGGGAAAAACTGTTTTTT.